The 30 T cell receptor beta chains in this list originate from one sample, sequenced in a study of T-cell reconstitution after alpha-beta-depleted transplantation in children. The authors prepared the TCRbeta library with unique molecular identifiers. Each CDR3 protein is one row after TCRdb ran MiXCR on the PCR reads. The table has about 500,000 distinct CDR3 sequences, less than 35% seen once. The specimen comprised PBMCs from the stem cell graft donor, sampled from the stem cell graft. These receptors were obtained from a human donor who donated a stem cell graft to a child with aplastic anemia.

This clonotype was counted between two and nine times. J is TRBJ2-4 and V is TRBV6-1; perhaps TRBD2 as D (5 bases). The CDR3 has 14 residues. The germline gives CDR1 MNHNS, CDR2 SASEGT. V lost 7 bases, J lost 15 bases, and 25 bases lay in between. The DNA for the CDR3 is TGTGCCAGCAACCTGAGGGTCGGCAGCCAAGAGGGGTACTTC. It is translated as CASNLRVGSQEGYF.

The V gene is TRBV12-3 or TRBV12-4, the J gene TRBJ2-1; D remains ambiguous. V lost 6 bases and J 10 bases, leaving 10 bases between the germline ends. The CDR3 length is 11 residues. Here the CDR3 DNA reads TGTGCCAGCAGCTTTAGCCCCGAGCAGTTCTTC. Residues: CASSFSPEQFF.

This clonotype was detected only a few times. V gene TRBV4-1 combines with J gene TRBJ2-2; D possibly corresponds to TRBD1 (5 bases). The ends were cut back, 4 bases at V and 1 base at J, with 16 bases in the middle. CDR1 and CDR2 (germline): MGHRA, YSYEKL. CDR3 length: 17 amino acids. As DNA, the CDR3 is TGCGCCAGCAGCCTAAATGACAGACCCCTGAACACCGGGGAGCTGTTTTTT. This sequence encodes CASSLNDRPLNTGELFF.

V gene TRBV11-2 combines with J gene TRBJ2-3; TRBD2 matches at 13 bases. CDR3 size: 16 residues. The trim removed 4 bases at V and 5 bases at J, leaving 6 bases unmatched. Germline CDR1 is SGHAT and CDR2 is FQNNGV. For the CDR3, the DNA is TGTGCCAGCAGCTCGGTCGGACTAGCGGGAGTAGATACGCAGTATTTT. It yields the protein CASSSVGLAGVDTQYF.

This clonotype was observed once. The V and J genes are TRBV28 and TRBJ2-5; 7 nucleotides match TRBD1. V lost 5 bases to trimming and J lost 0 bases; unmatched junction nucleotides: 6. The CDR3 sequence is 15 residues long. CDR1 and CDR2 from the germline V gene are MDHEN and SYDVKM. CDR3 nucleotide sequence: TGTGCCAGCAGTCCCCCCGGGACAGACCAAGAGACCCAGTACTTC. Amino acid sequence: CASSPPGTDQETQYF.

In this sample, this clonotype turned up a few times. This rearrangement joins TRBV29-1 to TRBJ1-1; 7 bases align to TRBD1. CDR1 and CDR2 from the germline V gene are SQVTM and ANQGSEA. This CDR3 contains 15 residues. Losses at the gene ends were 7 bases for V and 1 base for J; bases not matched to a gene: 12. In nucleotides, the CDR3 is TGCAGCGCTGCCTTTATGGGACAGCAGAACACTGAAGCTTTCTTT. It yields the protein CSAAFMGQQNTEAFF.

The chain joins TRBV5-1 to TRBJ2-7, with 10 nucleotides matching TRBD2. CDR1 is SGHRS, CDR2 YFSETQ, per germline. The CDR3 has 14 amino acids. V lost 5 bases, J lost 2 bases, and 4 bases stayed unmatched. The CDR3 DNA reads as TGCGCCAGCAGGCCTAGCGGGGGAACCTACGAGCAGTACTTC. This translates into CASRPSGGTYEQYF.

The rearrangement uses TRBV5-4 and TRBJ1-2; D might be TRBD1 (6 bases). The CDR3 has 16 residues. CDR1 is SGHNT, CDR2 YYREEE, per germline (reference sequence). The V end was cut by 2 bases, the J end by 4 bases, with 18 bases between. The chain's CDR3 is CASSFAGDFMPYGYTF. Written as DNA, the CDR3 is TGTGCCAGCAGCTTTGCAGGGGATTTTATGCCCTATGGCTACACCTTC.

The sample holds one count of this clonotype. The V gene is TRBV15, the J gene TRBJ2-2, with D uncertain. The ends were cut back, 0 bases at V and 15 bases at J, with 17 bases in the middle. The CDR3 spans 14 residues. CDR1 and CDR2 from the germline V gene are LNHNV and YYDKDF (reference sequence). This CDR3 is CATSRDRNALWVFF. In nucleotides, the CDR3 is TGTGCCACCAGCAGAGATAGAAACGCGCTGTGGGTGTTTTTT.

The genes are TRBV20-1 and TRBJ2-1; TRBD2 matches 9 bases. Germline CDR1 is DFQATT and CDR2 is SNEGSKA (reference sequence). The V and J ends lost 6 bases and 5 bases, in that order; junction bases with no gene match: 8. CDR3 length: 14 amino acids. The CDR3 nucleotides read TGCAGTGCCCCCCCCGCGGGAGGGGACAATGAGCAGTTCTTC. Encoded protein: CSAPPAGGDNEQFF.

V usage is TRBV3-1 and J usage is TRBJ2-1; weak D call: TRBD2 (5 bases). The CDR3 runs to 13 residues. Per the germline V gene, CDR1 is LGHDT and CDR2 is YNNKEL (reference sequence). The germline V and J ends were trimmed by 0 bases and 7 bases, with 7 bases remaining between them. DNA for the CDR3: TGTGCCAGCAGCCAAGATAGGGAGAATGAGCAGTTCTTC. Translating it yields CASSQDRENEQFF.

This clonotype was counted a few times. The gene calls are TRBV15 and TRBJ2-1, with 10 bases identical to TRBD2. The CDR3 is 16 amino acids. Germline lookup yields CDR1 LNHNV and CDR2 YYDKDF (reference sequence). Trimming took 3 bases from V and 7 from J; bases not matched to a gene: 9. For the CDR3, the DNA is TGTGCCACCAGCAGTCTCAGCGGGAGGGCCAGTAATGAGCAGTTCTTC. Translation gives CATSSLSGRASNEQFF. Complete variable domain (other parts from reference TRBV15 and TRBJ2-1): DAMVIQNPRYQVTQFGKPVTLSCSQTLNHNVMYWYQQKSSQAPKLLFHYYDKDFNNEADTPDNFQSRRPNTSFCFLDIRSPGLGDTAMYLCATSSLSGRASNEQFFGPGTRLTVL.

This chain uses TRBV7-3 with TRBJ2-2; 12 nucleotides align to TRBD2. CDR1 is SGHTA, CDR2 FQGTGA, per germline. J lost 7 bases, V lost 4 bases, and 7 bases had no gene match. The CDR3 spans 16 residues. CDR3 loop: CASSSLAGGMIGELFF. CDR3 sequence (DNA): TGTGCCAGCAGCTCTCTAGCGGGAGGGATGATCGGGGAGCTGTTTTTT.

The rearrangement joins TRBV10-3 to TRBJ1-2, with 7 bases lining up with TRBD1. The V and J ends lost 4 bases and 8 bases, in that order; junction bases with no gene match: 16. CDR1 and CDR2 (germline): ENHRY, SYGVKD. The CDR3 contains 16 residues. The CDR3 DNA follows: TGTGCCATCAGTGCCCCCGACAGGGTGGAAATGGCAGGCTACACCTTC. Its translation: CAISAPDRVEMAGYTF.

A few counts support this clonotype. This chain uses TRBV20-1 with TRBJ2-5; 9 positions agree with TRBD2. CDR3 size: 16 residues. V lost 5 bases, J lost 1 base, and 11 bases stayed unmatched. Germline values: CDR1 DFQATT, CDR2 SNEGSKA (reference sequence). This CDR3 reads CSASPISSGIQETQYF. CDR3 in DNA: TGCAGTGCTTCCCCAATTTCTAGCGGGATCCAAGAGACCCAGTACTTC.

This clonotype was seen only a few times. This chain connects TRBV7-2 to TRBJ1-2; possible D gene TRBD1, 5 bases. Trimming stripped 2 bases from V and 3 bases from J, with 10 bases between. The germline gives CDR1 SGHTA, CDR2 FQGNSA. The CDR3 extends over 14 amino acids. Written as DNA, the CDR3 is TGTGCCAGCAGCTTACGTGACAGTTACTATGGCTACACCTTC. Protein: CASSLRDSYYGYTF.

This rearrangement joins TRBV20-1 to TRBJ2-7, with a possible D match to TRBD1 (6 bases). V lost 6 bases, J lost 5 bases, and 14 bases lay in between. This CDR3 has 12 residues. CDR1 and CDR2 from the germline V gene are DFQATT and SNEGSKA (reference sequence). The CDR3 sequence is CSASGARHEQYF. The CDR3 nucleotides are TGCAGTGCCTCAGGGGCTCGACACGAGCAGTACTTC.

V is TRBV9 and J is TRBJ2-3; the D is unclear. This CDR3 is 14 amino acids long. Trimming took off 2 bases at V and 9 bases at J, with 16 bases between the two ends. CDR1 and CDR2 from the germline V gene are SGDLS and YYNGEE. The CDR3 is CASSVQVRPDTQYF. The CDR3 nucleotides are TGTGCCAGCAGCGTCCAGGTCCGGCCGGACACGCAGTATTTT.

The chain couples TRBV7-9 to TRBJ2-1, with TRBD2 matching 14 bases. The CDR3 extends over 15 amino acids. V shed 4 bases, J shed 8 bases, and the junction held 4 bases outside the gene matches. From germline, CDR1 is SEHNR and CDR2 FQNEAQ (reference sequence). The CDR3 sequence: CASSSTSGRVHEQFF. In DNA form, the CDR3 reads TGTGCCAGCAGCTCGACTAGCGGGAGGGTCCATGAGCAGTTCTTC.

This clonotype has a handful of counts. This chain uses TRBV20-1 with TRBJ2-1; 8 bases match TRBD2. V lost 6 bases, J lost 3 bases, and 7 bases stayed unmatched. Germline loops: CDR1 DFQATT, CDR2 SNEGSKA (reference sequence). The CDR3 sequence is 14 residues long. The CDR3 spells CSAENSGIYNEQFF. The CDR3 DNA is TGCAGTGCGGAAAATAGCGGGATCTACAATGAGCAGTTCTTC.

Only a few counts were recorded for this clonotype. The chain recombines TRBV7-9 with TRBJ1-1; 7 bases are a match to TRBD1. J gave up 5 bases and V 1 base, and 7 bases lay outside the gene matches. The CDR3 consists of 15 residues. Germline-derived CDR1 and CDR2 are SEHNR and FQNEAQ (reference sequence). The CDR3 protein is CASSLEEGARTEAFF. For the CDR3, the DNA is TGTGCCAGCAGCTTAGAGGAGGGGGCGAGGACTGAAGCTTTCTTT.

The chain is built from TRBV4-3 and TRBJ2-2, with D unresolved. The V end lost 0 bases, the J end lost 6 bases, and 8 bases lay between the germline ends. CDR1 is LGHNA and CDR2 is YSLEER in the germline V gene. The CDR3 covers 14 residues. The CDR3 coding sequence is TGCGCCAGCAGCCAAGATTGGTTCCCCGGGGAGCTGTTTTTT. Amino acids: CASSQDWFPGELFF.

About this clonotype: Relative to the germline gene, one junction end is altered; a read error may explain this. The V and J genes are TRBV9 and TRBJ2-3, with 14 bases fitting TRBD2. This CDR3 spans 16 amino acids. Germline lookup yields CDR1 SGDLS and CDR2 YYNGEE. CDR3 coding DNA: TGTGCCAGCAGCGTGTTGCCGGGACTAGCGGGAGATAAGCAGTATTTT. Translation: CASSVLPGLAGDKQYF.

This clonotype showed up just a few times. The chain has TRBV25-1 and TRBJ2-1; 10 positions match TRBD2. Germline V CDR1 and CDR2: MGHDK, SYGVNS. V lost 3 bases, J lost 6 bases, and 8 bases stayed unmatched. This CDR3 is built from 16 residues. The CDR3 here is CASSDLGLAVVNEQFF. In DNA form, the CDR3 reads TGTGCCAGCAGTGATTTAGGACTAGCGGTTGTCAATGAGCAGTTCTTC.

The genes are TRBV7-2 and TRBJ2-7, with D perhaps TRBD1 (5 bases). The V and J ends lost 5 bases and 1 base respectively, with 15 bases between them. Germline V gene lookup returns CDR1 SGHTA and CDR2 FQGNSA. The CDR3 contains 15 residues. The CDR3 is CASSPTVISSYEQYF. The CDR3 DNA reads as TGTGCCAGCAGCCCGACAGTTATCAGTTCCTACGAGCAGTACTTC.

This clonotype was detected ten times or more. The chain uses TRBV20-1 and TRBJ1-4; a possible D gene is TRBD1 (5 bases). CDR1 and CDR2 (germline): DFQATT, SNEGSKA (reference sequence). The CDR3 runs 13 residues. Trimming cost V 3 bases and J 5 bases, with 10 bases left between them. The CDR3 here is CSASRGVNEKLFF. The CDR3 coding sequence is TGCAGTGCTAGTAGAGGGGTAAATGAAAAACTGTTTTTT.

This clonotype was seen a handful of times. V gene TRBV5-1 combines with J gene TRBJ1-1, with D possibly being TRBD1 (5 bases). The CDR3 covers 11 residues. V was trimmed by 6 bases and J by 7 bases, leaving 10 bases between them. Germline values: CDR1 SGHRS, CDR2 YFSETQ. The CDR3 nucleotides read TGCGCCAGCATTGGAAGGGGTGAAGCTTTCTTT. Residues: CASIGRGEAFF.

V usage is TRBV18 and J usage is TRBJ2-1, with 7 bases identical to TRBD2. CDR3 length: 13 amino acids. After removal of 3 bases from V and 6 bases from J, the junction contained 2 bases not matched to a gene. Germline assignment: CDR1 KGHSH and CDR2 LQKENI. The CDR3 spells CASSPGLTNEQFF. DNA for the CDR3: TGTGCCAGCTCACCGGGACTAACCAATGAGCAGTTCTTC. The whole variable domain, remainder taken from reference TRBV18 and TRBJ2-1, is NAGVMQNPRHLVRRRGQEARLRCSPMKGHSHVYWYRQLPEEGLKFMVYLQKENIIDESGMPKERFSAEFPKEGPSILRIQQVVRGDSAAYFCASSPGLTNEQFFGPGTRLTVL.

This clonotype was seen only a few times. The rearrangement joins TRBV30 to TRBJ2-3, with a possible D match to TRBD1 (5 bases). The CDR3 runs 16 residues. Per the germline V gene, CDR1 is GTSNPN and CDR2 is SVGIG (reference sequence). The ends were cut back, 2 bases at V and 1 base at J, with 16 bases in the middle. The CDR3 reads CAWSSQGGPGTDTQYF. The CDR3 bases are TGTGCCTGGAGTAGTCAGGGTGGACCTGGCACAGATACGCAGTATTTT.

The genes are TRBV12-3 or TRBV12-4 and TRBJ1-5, with D unresolved. The CDR3 is 14 amino acids. The V end was cut by 5 bases, the J end by 11 bases, with 19 bases between. The DNA for the CDR3 is TGTGCCAGCAGTCCGGAGACCCGTCGAAGGGCCCAGCATTTT. Translated: CASSPETRRRAQHF.